This passage covers 9 T cell receptor beta chains from one sample sequenced in a study of shared clonotypes between healthy human individuals. Profiling relied on immunoSEQ multiplex PCR, and the TCRdb table lists in-frame clones only, not all of them. The sample yields over a million clones, approximately 98.5% seen once. The sequencing input was naive CD4+ T cells sorted from blood. As to subset: CD45RA+ positively selected. All receptors come from a man younger than 40 in good health.

The V call is TRBV5-1, the J call TRBJ1-4; 8 bases match TRBD1. CDR3 length: 15 amino acids. Germline V gives CDR1 SGHRS, CDR2 YFSETQ. J lost 4 bases, V lost 4 bases, and 6 bases had no gene match. The CDR3 region has the DNA TGCGCCAGCAGCGACCCACAGGGGGTTAATGAAAAACTGTTTTTT. Residues: CASSDPQGVNEKLFF.

The rearrangement joins TRBV11-2 to TRBJ2-1; 9 bases map to TRBD2. Trimming removed 1 base from V and 3 bases from J; junction bases left unmatched: 1. Germline V CDR1 and CDR2: SGHAT, FQNNGV. There are 15 residues in the CDR3. The CDR3 DNA is TGTGCCAGCAGCTTAGTTAGCGGGAGCTACAATGAGCAGTTCTTC. Translation gives CASSLVSGSYNEQFF.

The chain is built from TRBV13 and TRBJ2-7, with D maybe TRBD2 (6 bases). Trimming cost V 5 bases and J 0 bases, with 17 bases left between them. This CDR3 has 16 residues. The germline V gene has CDR1 PRHDT and CDR2 FYEKMQ (reference sequence). CDR3 in amino acids: CASSRGLQPLSYEQYF. DNA for the CDR3: TGTGCCAGCAGCCGGGGACTTCAACCCCTCTCCTACGAGCAGTACTTC.

The chain carries TRBV4-1 and TRBJ2-1; maybe TRBD2 (5 bases). CDR3 length equals 16 residues. V was pared by 4 bases and J by 5 bases, with 18 bases between. The germline V gene encodes CDR1 MGHRA and CDR2 YSYEKL. CDR3 amino acids: CASSRPGLAGDNEQFF. CDR3 DNA: TGCGCCAGCAGCCGGCCAGGACTCGCTGGAGACAATGAGCAGTTCTTC.

The rearrangement uses TRBV5-1 and TRBJ1-2; D is unresolved. Looked up from germline, CDR1 is SGHRS and CDR2 is YFSETQ. The ends were cut back, 7 bases at V and 2 bases at J, with 12 bases in the middle. The CDR3 contains 13 residues. This chain's CDR3 is CASQAGGNYGYTF. CDR3 bases: TGCGCCAGCCAGGCAGGCGGGAACTATGGCTACACCTTC.

The genes are TRBV7-9 and TRBJ1-2, with D unclear. Trimming removed 1 base at V and 8 bases at J, with 8 bases between. This CDR3 has 12 residues. Germline CDR1 and CDR2: SEHNR and FQNEAQ (reference sequence). This CDR3 is CASSLVALGYTF. In nucleotides, the CDR3 is TGTGCCAGCAGCTTAGTGGCTTTGGGCTACACCTTC.

The chain is built from TRBV9 and TRBJ2-1; possibly TRBD2 for D (5 bases). The CDR3 spans 17 residues. The germline V gene has CDR1 SGDLS and CDR2 YYNGEE. V lost 4 bases, J lost 0 bases, and 17 bases lay in between. The DNA for the CDR3 is TGTGCCAGCAGCCGAGCCTGGGAGACGAGCTCCTACAATGAGCAGTTCTTC. It specifies CASSRAWETSSYNEQFF.

V is TRBV5-1 and J is TRBJ1-1; D remains unclear. This CDR3 spans 14 amino acids. V was shortened by 0 bases and J by 7 bases, with 13 bases between the two germline ends. CDR1 and CDR2 from the germline V gene are SGHRS and YFSETQ. The CDR3 loop is CASSLAGPLDEAFF. The CDR3 DNA follows: TGCGCCAGCAGCTTGGCCGGTCCCCTCGATGAAGCTTTCTTT. Full variable domain (missing parts from reference TRBV5-1 and TRBJ1-1): KAGVTQTPRYLIKTRGQQVTLSCSPISGHRSVSWYQQTPGQGLQFLFEYFSETQRNKGNFPGRFSGRQFSNSRSEMNVSTLELGDSALYLCASSLAGPLDEAFFGQGTRLTVV.

The rearrangement uses TRBV5-1 and TRBJ2-2; D not resolved. Germline CDR1 is SGHRS and CDR2 is YFSETQ. Trimming removed 0 bases from V and 4 bases from J, with 16 bases in between. This CDR3 has 17 residues. Written as DNA, the CDR3 is TGCGCCAGCAGCTTGGGTCTAAGCCAGGCGGCCACCGGGGAGCTGTTTTTT. This codes for CASSLGLSQAATGELFF. The whole variable domain, remainder taken from reference TRBV5-1 and TRBJ2-2, is KAGVTQTPRYLIKTRGQQVTLSCSPISGHRSVSWYQQTPGQGLQFLFEYFSETQRNKGNFPGRFSGRQFSNSRSEMNVSTLELGDSALYLCASSLGLSQAATGELFFGEGSRLTVL.